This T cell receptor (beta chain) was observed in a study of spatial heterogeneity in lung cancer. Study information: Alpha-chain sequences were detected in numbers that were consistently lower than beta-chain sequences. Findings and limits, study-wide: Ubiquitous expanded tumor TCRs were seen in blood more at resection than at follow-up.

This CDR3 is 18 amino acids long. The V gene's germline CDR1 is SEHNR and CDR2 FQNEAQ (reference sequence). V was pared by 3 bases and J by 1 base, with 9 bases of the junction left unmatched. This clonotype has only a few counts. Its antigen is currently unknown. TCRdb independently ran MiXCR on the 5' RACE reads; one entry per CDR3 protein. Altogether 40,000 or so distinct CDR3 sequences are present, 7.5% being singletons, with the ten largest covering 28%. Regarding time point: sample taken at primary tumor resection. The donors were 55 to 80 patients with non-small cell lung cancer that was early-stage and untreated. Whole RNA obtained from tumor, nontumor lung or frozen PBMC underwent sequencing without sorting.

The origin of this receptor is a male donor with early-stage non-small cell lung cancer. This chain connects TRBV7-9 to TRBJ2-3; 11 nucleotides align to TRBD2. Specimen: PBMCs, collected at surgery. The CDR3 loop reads CASSFLAGGPVGTDTQYF. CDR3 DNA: TGTGCCAGCAGCTTTCTAGCGGGAGGACCCGTCGGCACAGATACGCAGTATTTT.